These 18 T cell receptor beta chains share one sample of origin, sequenced in a study of blood T cell repertoires in COVID-19. Clones were read by immunoSEQ multiplex PCR, and TCRdb kept only the in-frame ones, dropping some. The sample lists around 250,000 clones, approximately 78% occurring once. The sequenced sample consisted of PBMCs or T cells enriched from blood (not recorded which). These TCRs come from a middle-aged man who had been exposed to COVID-19.

This clone has only a few counts. Within the sample, other DNA sequences also encode this same CDR3. The V gene is TRBV27, the J gene TRBJ2-1, with 10 bases aligning to TRBD2. From germline, CDR1 is MNHEY and CDR2 SMNVEV (reference sequence). This CDR3 is 14 amino acids long. V was clipped by 6 bases and J by 4 bases; unmatched bases: 3. The CDR3 reads CASSLGLAYNEQFF. The CDR3 region has the DNA TGTGCCAGCAGCCTGGGACTAGCGTACAATGAGCAGTTCTTC.

The chain employs TRBV10-3 and TRBJ2-1; D is unclear. Germline-derived CDR1 and CDR2 are ENHRY and SYGVKD. The CDR3 sequence is 12 residues long. Trimming removed 2 bases at V and 10 bases at J, with 9 bases between. CDR3 sequence: CAISEAPWEQFF. The CDR3, as DNA: TGTGCCATCAGTGAGGCGCCATGGGAGCAGTTCTTC.

The J gene is TRBJ1-1, the V gene TRBV10-3, with D tentatively TRBD1 (5 bases). The germline V gene has CDR1 ENHRY and CDR2 SYGVKD. With 4 bases removed from V and 6 bases from J, the gap between germline ends came to 12 bases. This CDR3 has 13 amino acids. CDR3 nucleotide sequence: TGTGCCATCAGTGCACGACAGAGCCCTGAAGCTTTCTTT. Its protein is CAISARQSPEAFF.

The genes are TRBV30 and TRBJ2-5, with D tentatively TRBD2 (6 bases). Germline V gene lookup returns CDR1 GTSNPN and CDR2 SVGIG (reference sequence). This CDR3 has 13 amino acids. The V end was cut by 4 bases, the J end by 5 bases, with 14 bases between. DNA of the CDR3: TGTGCCTGGAATCAGTGGAGCGGGGAGACCCAGTACTTC. Amino acid sequence: CAWNQWSGETQYF.

V usage is TRBV25-1 and J usage is TRBJ2-5, with TRBD1 as a possible D gene (6 bases). The CDR3 length is 12 residues. Trimming removed 6 bases from V and 5 bases from J, with 10 bases in between. Germline values: CDR1 MGHDK, CDR2 SYGVNS. DNA of the CDR3: TGTGCCAGCAGGTCGAGGGGGGAGACCCAGTACTTC. It encodes CASRSRGETQYF.

CDR3 region: CALRDDRSQPQHF. The CDR3 coding sequence is TGTGCCTTGCGGGACGATCGAAGTCAGCCCCAGCATTTT. This sequence joins TRBV2 and TRBJ1-5; D might be TRBD1 (5 bases). The CDR3 is made up of 13 amino acids. Germline lookup yields CDR1 SNHLY and CDR2 FYNNEI. V lost 11 bases and J lost 6, with 17 bases in between.

The chain is built from TRBV7-9 and TRBJ2-1; 10 nucleotides align to TRBD2. Germline CDR1 is SEHNR and CDR2 is FQNEAQ (reference sequence). This CDR3 region has 18 residues. V was clipped by 2 bases and J by 7 bases; unmatched bases: 14. The CDR3: CASSLRSGRAVYRNEQFF. For the CDR3, the DNA is TGTGCCAGCAGCTTACGAAGCGGGAGGGCCGTGTATAGGAATGAGCAGTTCTTC.

The chain combines TRBV7-2 with TRBJ2-3; TRBD2 aligns across 9 bases. Germline V lookup: CDR1 SGHTA, CDR2 FQGNSA. CDR3 size: 16 residues. V was pared by 4 bases and J by 8 bases, with 13 bases of the junction left unmatched. In DNA form, the CDR3 reads TGTGCCAGCAGCTCAGTCTCTAGCGGGATACAGACTACGCAGTATTTT. The encoded protein is CASSSVSSGIQTTQYF.

This clone was seen a few times. The V and J genes are TRBV19 and TRBJ1-5, with TRBD1 matching over 9 bases. Unmatched junction bases numbered 15, after V lost 1 base and J lost 5 bases. This CDR3 is built from 19 residues. Germline V CDR1 and CDR2: LNHDA, SQIVND (reference sequence). Written as DNA, the CDR3 is TGTGCCAGTAGTATAGGAGGGACAGGGTTTGTATTGCAGTATCAGCCCCAGCATTTT. It is translated as CASSIGGTGFVLQYQPQHF. The full variable domain, its missing parts supplied by reference TRBV19 and TRBJ1-5, is DGGITQSPKYLFRKEGQNVTLSCEQNLNHDAMYWYRQDPGQGLRLIYYSQIVNDFQKGDIAEGYSVSREKKESFPLTVTSAQKNPTAFYLCASSIGGTGFVLQYQPQHFGDGTRLSIL.

This rearrangement joins TRBV5-1 to TRBJ2-2, with TRBD2 matching over 9 bases. The length of the CDR3 is 17 residues. Germline trimming cut 4 bases from V and 6 bases from J; bases unmatched to any gene: 13. The germline gives CDR1 SGHRS, CDR2 YFSETQ. CDR3 sequence reads: CASSEGQPGLASGELFF. Here the CDR3 DNA reads TGCGCCAGCAGCGAAGGACAGCCGGGACTAGCCTCCGGGGAGCTGTTTTTT.

This chain joins TRBV5-3 and TRBJ1-5, with 8 bases fitting TRBD1. Being an ORF, TRBV5-3 has a function that is uncertain. There are 15 residues in the CDR3. The ends lost 1 base at V and 3 bases at J; junction bases unmatched: 3. In DNA form, the CDR3 reads TGTGCCAGAAGCTTGTGCCAGGGGGCCAATCAGCCCCAGCATTTT. It yields the protein CARSLCQGANQPQHF.

The chain's CDR3 is CASSPNGSNDSRYQPQHF. CDR3 DNA: TGTGCCAGCAGCCCAAATGGTTCAAATGACAGCCGATATCAGCCCCAGCATTTT. The chain recombines TRBV5-4 with TRBJ1-5; tentative D call: TRBD1 (5 bases). Germline CDR1 SGHNT, CDR2 YYREEE (reference sequence). With 4 bases removed from V and 5 bases from J, the gap between germline ends came to 25 bases. CDR3 size: 18 residues.

The chain links TRBV7-2 to TRBJ2-5; D possibly corresponds to TRBD2 (6 bases). With 5 bases removed from V and 4 bases from J, the gap between germline ends came to 11 bases. Germline assignment: CDR1 SGHTA and CDR2 FQGNSA. This CDR3 contains 13 residues. The chain's CDR3 is CASSPPGAETQYF. The DNA of the CDR3 is TGTGCCAGCAGCCCCCCGGGAGCAGAGACCCAGTACTTC.

With respect to this clone: This same CDR3 is encoded by further DNA sequences in the sample. The rearrangement links TRBV14 to TRBJ1-2, with D hard to call. Germline values: CDR1 SGHDN, CDR2 FVKESK. Trimming removed 1 base at V and 5 bases at J, with 5 bases between. The CDR3 spans 12 residues. In DNA form, the CDR3 reads TGTGCCAGCAGCCAAGGAGGGTATGGCTACACCTTC. Protein product: CASSQGGYGYTF. Based on the CDR3 plus reference TRBV14 and TRBJ1-2, the full variable domain is EAGVTQFPSHSVIEKGQTVTLRCDPISGHDNLYWYRRVMGKEIKFLLHFVKESKQDESGMPNNRFLAERTGGTYSTLKVQPAELEDSGVYFCASSQGGYGYTFGSGTRLTVV.

The chain combines TRBV5-4 with TRBJ1-1, with 9 bases fitting TRBD1. The CDR3 length is 14 residues. J gave up 5 bases and V 4 bases, and 6 bases lay outside the gene matches. CDR1 and CDR2 from the germline V gene are SGHNT and YYREEE (reference sequence). CDR3 residues: CASSRQGVGTEAFF. CDR3 nucleotides: TGTGCCAGCAGCAGACAGGGGGTCGGTACTGAAGCTTTCTTT.

The chain has TRBV9 and TRBJ2-3, with D perhaps TRBD2 (5 bases). CDR1 is SGDLS and CDR2 is YYNGEE in the germline V gene. V was pared by 0 bases and J by 4 bases, with 9 bases between. The CDR3 extends over 14 amino acids. The CDR3 sequence: CASSVASGSDTQYF. CDR3 nucleotide sequence: TGTGCCAGCAGCGTAGCTTCGGGGTCAGATACGCAGTATTTT.

This clone was seen just once. The chain has TRBV2 and TRBJ2-1, with a tentative D call TRBD2 (5 bases). Trimming removed 2 bases from V and 0 bases from J, with 8 bases in between. The CDR3 runs to 15 residues. Germline V gives CDR1 SNHLY, CDR2 FYNNEI. CDR3 sequence (DNA): TGTGCCAGCAGTGAAATGCGGGTCTCCTACAATGAGCAGTTCTTC. It translates to CASSEMRVSYNEQFF.

V gene TRBV6-5 combines with J gene TRBJ1-1; 8 bases match TRBD1. Germline V lookup: CDR1 MNHEY, CDR2 SVGAGI. CDR3 size: 15 residues. The J segment lost 0 bases and the V segment lost 5 bases, leaving 5 bases of the junction unmatched. CDR3: CASSTGQVMNTEAFF. The CDR3, as DNA: TGTGCCAGCAGTACGGGACAGGTGATGAACACTGAAGCTTTCTTT.